The 15 T cell receptor beta chains in this list originate from one sample, sequenced in a study of blood T cell repertoires in COVID-19. Assay: immunoSEQ multiplex PCR; the TCRdb copy retains only in-frame clones and omits some. Here the sample spans about 59,000 clones, roughly four fifths being singletons. Material for sequencing was peripheral blood. The receptors derive from a woman older than 75 with acute or convalescent COVID-19.

Notes on this clone: The same CDR3 can be traced to other DNA sequences in this sample. The rearrangement uses TRBV5-1 and TRBJ2-3; no firm D call. Deletions cut 1 base from V and 4 bases from J, with 7 bases between. The CDR3 loop spans 13 amino acids. Germline lookup yields CDR1 SGHRS and CDR2 YFSETQ. The CDR3 DNA sequence: TGCGCCAGCAGCTTGTCAGGCGCAGATACGCAGTATTTT. Protein product: CASSLSGADTQYF.

The V call is TRBV5-1, the J call TRBJ2-3; D might be TRBD2 (6 bases). Germline V gives CDR1 SGHRS, CDR2 YFSETQ. The ends were cut back, 3 bases at V and 6 bases at J, with 14 bases in the middle. The CDR3 totals 14 residues. CDR3 region: CASSWTTSMDTQYF. The CDR3, as DNA: TGCGCCAGCAGCTGGACAACTAGCATGGATACGCAGTATTTT.

This clone appeared a single time. V and J are TRBV30 and TRBJ2-6; D gene unclear. V was shortened by 0 bases and J by 0 bases, with 9 bases between the two germline ends. CDR1 is GTSNPN and CDR2 is SVGIG in the germline V gene (reference sequence). The CDR3 sequence is 16 residues long. The DNA for the CDR3 is TGTGCCTGGAGTGTAATGCCGAGCTCTGGGGCCAACGTCCTGACTTTC. It is translated as CAWSVMPSSGANVLTF.

This chain uses TRBV4-3 with TRBJ2-5; TRBD1 agrees at 11 bases. The germline V gene encodes CDR1 LGHNA and CDR2 YSLEER. This CDR3 region has 16 residues. With V trimmed by 4 bases and J by 5 bases, 9 bases remained unmatched. CDR3 coding DNA: TGCGCCAGCAGCCTCACCGCTGGGACAGGGGGGGAGACCCAGTACTTC. Protein: CASSLTAGTGGETQYF.

This chain uses TRBV27 with TRBJ1-2; 9 nucleotides align to TRBD1. V shed 3 bases, J shed 7 bases, and the junction held 9 bases outside the gene matches. The germline gives CDR1 MNHEY, CDR2 SMNVEV (reference sequence). This CDR3 comprises 15 residues. CDR3 in amino acids: CASSLRGTGLLGYTF. In nucleotides, the CDR3 is TGTGCCAGCAGTTTGAGAGGGACAGGGCTTCTTGGCTACACCTTC.

The gene calls are TRBV21-1 and TRBJ2-7; the table calls TRBD2, which could not be checked here. TRBV21-1 is a pseudogene locus. The CDR3 is 17 residues long. CDR3 amino acids: CASSIGLAGVISYEQYF. The CDR3 DNA sequence: TGTGCCAGCAGCATAGGACTAGCGGGAGTCATCTCCTACGAGCAGTACTTC.

This clone was counted once. This sequence joins TRBV14 and TRBJ1-5; D possibly corresponds to TRBD1 (6 bases). Germline V gene sequence: CDR1 SGHDN, CDR2 FVKESK. CDR3 length: 14 amino acids. The germline V and J ends were trimmed by 6 bases and 7 bases, with 16 bases remaining between them. The DNA of the CDR3 is TGTGCCAGCAGACCGGACAGAGGGGACCAGCCCCAGCATTTT. It is translated as CASRPDRGDQPQHF.

The genes are TRBV7-2 and TRBJ2-7; 11 bases are shared with TRBD2. Germline V gene data show CDR1 as SGHTA and CDR2 as FQGNSA. V was clipped by 5 bases and J by 4 bases; unmatched bases: 7. This CDR3 comprises 15 residues. CDR3 sequence: CASSRRLAGGYEQYF. The CDR3 region has the DNA TGTGCCAGCAGCCGCCGCCTAGCGGGGGGTTACGAGCAGTACTTC.

The gene calls are TRBV18 and TRBJ2-1; weak D call: TRBD1 (7 bases). V lost 3 bases, J lost 4 bases, and 13 bases lay in between. This CDR3 has 15 amino acids. CDR1 and CDR2 (germline): KGHSH, LQKENI. The CDR3 loop reads CASSPQGGSYNEQFF. As DNA, the CDR3 is TGTGCCAGCTCACCTCAGGGGGGCAGTTACAATGAGCAGTTCTTC.

J is TRBJ2-1 and V is TRBV15; TRBD2 matches 7 bases. The CDR3 consists of 15 residues. Per the germline V gene, CDR1 is LNHNV and CDR2 is YYDKDF (reference sequence). V shed 5 bases, J shed 10 bases, and the junction held 14 bases outside the gene matches. CDR3: CATSVDGLPGGEQFF. The CDR3 DNA reads as TGTGCCACCAGCGTAGACGGACTACCGGGAGGAGAGCAGTTCTTC.

The CDR3 sequence is CASLGQGVYEQYF. The DNA for the CDR3 is TGTGCCAGCCTGGGACAGGGGGTCTACGAGCAGTACTTC. The chain carries TRBV28 and TRBJ2-7; 11 bases align to TRBD1. J gave up 3 bases and V 8 bases, and 3 bases lay outside the gene matches. There are 13 residues in the CDR3. The germline CDR1 and CDR2 sequences are MDHEN and SYDVKM.

The gene calls are TRBV9 and TRBJ2-5; 12 nucleotides agree with TRBD2. This CDR3 spans 17 amino acids. V was clipped by 0 bases and J by 2 bases; unmatched bases: 5. Germline lookup yields CDR1 SGDLS and CDR2 YYNGEE. The CDR3 protein is CASSVGLAGGPQETQYF. CDR3 coding DNA: TGTGCCAGCAGCGTAGGCCTAGCGGGAGGGCCTCAAGAGACCCAGTACTTC.

The chain recombines TRBV12-3 or TRBV12-4 with TRBJ1-1, with 7 positions matching TRBD1. The CDR3 consists of 13 residues. The V and J ends lost 7 bases and 1 base, in that order; junction bases with no gene match: 3. The CDR3 loop reads CASKNRGNTEAFF. As DNA, the CDR3 is TGTGCCAGCAAGAACAGGGGGAACACTGAAGCTTTCTTT.

The J gene is TRBJ2-7, the V gene TRBV7-9; 10 bases agree with TRBD2. This CDR3 region has 15 residues. Trimming removed 5 bases from V and 6 bases from J; junction bases left unmatched: 10. CDR1 SEHNR and CDR2 FQNEAQ come from the germline V gene (reference sequence). CDR3 coding DNA: TGTGCCAGCAGCCCCAGCGGGGGGGCGGGTGTCGAGCAGTACTTC. Its translation is CASSPSGGAGVEQYF.

The chain is built from TRBV11-2 and TRBJ2-1, with 7 bases fitting TRBD2. The V gene end was trimmed by 3 bases and the J gene end by 6 bases; junction bases not matched to a gene: 8. The CDR3 runs 15 residues. Germline V CDR1 and CDR2: SGHAT, FQNNGV. The CDR3 protein is CASSFGVTGGNEQFF. The CDR3 DNA follows: TGTGCCAGCAGCTTCGGGGTTACGGGAGGCAATGAGCAGTTCTTC. The full variable domain, in which reference TRBV11-2 and TRBJ2-1 provide the parts outside the CDR3, is EAGVAQSPRYKIIEKRQSVAFWCNPISGHATLYWYQQILGQGPKLLIQFQNNGVVDDSQLPKDRFSAERLKGVDSTLKIQPAKLEDSAVYLCASSFGVTGGNEQFFGPGTRLTVL.